These T cell receptor beta chains were read from a single sample in a study of blood T cell repertoires in COVID-19. TCRdb keeps only in-frame clones here, not all; method: immunoSEQ multiplex PCR. Among 250,000 or so clones, 85% to 90% were seen once, and the ten largest hold about 2.1%. Sequencing was carried out using peripheral blood. These receptors were obtained from a woman in her sixties with COVID-19, enrolled during active disease. CDR3s include the opening cysteine and the closing phenylalanine or tryptophan. The order of the fields is D gene, clone size, V gene, J gene, CDR3 DNA, CDR3 protein. The D gene is left open where the match is weak. Some rows mark clone size as missing; the rest say once, few, many or name a class of expanded clone.

NA,NA,TRBV5-6,TRBJ1-2,TGTGCCAGCAGCTTTATCCAGAACTATGGCTACACCTTC,CASSFIQNYGYTF
NA,NA,TRBV6-2/TRBV6-3,TRBJ1-4,TGTGCCAGCAGTTACAGGAATCGCGAGGCTGAAAAACTGTTTTTT,CASSYRNREAEKLFF
NA,once,TRBV30,TRBJ1-1,TGTGCCTGGAGTGGGCAGAACACTGAAGCTTTCTTT,CAWSGQNTEAFF
TRBD1,NA,TRBV5-6,TRBJ1-2,TGTGCCAGCAGCTTCGGGGACAGCGCGAACTATGGCTACACCTTC,CASSFGDSANYGYTF
NA,NA,TRBV7-9,TRBJ2-7,TGTGCCAGCAGCTTAAATGACATAACCTACGAGCAGTACTTC,CASSLNDITYEQYF
NA,NA,TRBV19,TRBJ1-2,TGTGCCAGTAGTGAGAAGGGGCATGGCTACACCTTC,CASSEKGHGYTF
TRBD2,NA,TRBV30,TRBJ2-3,TGTGCCTGGAGTCCCGGGACTAGTTTCAGCACAGATACGCAGTATTTT,CAWSPGTSFSTDTQYF
TRBD1,NA,TRBV7-2,TRBJ1-5,TGTGCCAGCAGCTTAGTTTGGGGCAGGGGGCAGCCCCAGCATTTT,CASSLVWGRGQPQHF
TRBD2,NA,TRBV24-1,TRBJ2-1,TGTGCCACCAGTGATTCTAGCGGGGGGGCCTACAATGAGCAGTTCTTC,CATSDSSGGAYNEQFF
TRBD1,NA,TRBV7-9,TRBJ1-6,TGTGCCAGCAGCTCACAGGGGTTAGATAATTCACCCCTCCACTTT,CASSSQGLDNSPLHF
TRBD1,NA,TRBV5-1,TRBJ1-1,TGCGCCAGCAGCCGGGGGACAGAAGCCGAAGCTTTCTTT,CASSRGTEAEAFF
TRBD1,NA,TRBV7-3,TRBJ2-7,TGTGCCAGCAGCCAGGGACAGGGGGGCGAGCAGTACTTC,CASSQGQGGEQYF
NA,NA,TRBV27,TRBJ2-7,TGTGCCAGCAGTGGAATGGGCTCCTCCTACGAGCAGTACTTC,CASSGMGSSYEQYF
NA,NA,TRBV5-4,TRBJ1-6,TGTGCCAGCAGTCCAAGGGGGTCTGGGCAATCATCCTCACCCCTCCACTTT,CASSPRGSGQSSSPLHF
NA,NA,TRBV19,TRBJ1-2,TGTGCCAGTAGTATAGGCGGCAGAGCCTATGGCTACACCTTC,CASSIGGRAYGYTF
TRBD2,NA,TRBV6-2/TRBV6-3,TRBJ2-2,TGTGCCAGCAGCCGCGGGGGATGGATCCTCGGGAGGGACACCGGGGAGCTGTTTTTT,CASSRGGWILGRDTGELFF
TRBD2,NA,TRBV7-2,TRBJ2-2,TGTGCCAGCAGCTTAATGGGGACTAGCGTTACCGGGGAGCTGTTTTTT,CASSLMGTSVTGELFF
NA,NA,TRBV6-1,TRBJ1-1,TGTGCCAGCAGTGACGGGTTCAAGAACACTGAAGCTTTCTTT,CASSDGFKNTEAFF
TRBD1,NA,TRBV15,TRBJ1-5,TGTGCCACCAGCAGAGACACGGGACAGACCCAGCATTTT,CATSRDTGQTQHF
NA,NA,TRBV5-4,TRBJ2-7,TGTGCCAGCAGCTATCCGGGAGATGCCTACGAGCAGTACTTC,CASSYPGDAYEQYF
NA,NA,TRBV4-1,TRBJ1-1,TGCGCCAGCAGCCAAGATTGGACAGCTGGGGGCACTGAAGCTTTCTTT,CASSQDWTAGGTEAFF
NA,NA,TRBV5-4,TRBJ2-3,TGTGCCAGCAGCTCGATGGGGCAGAGCACAGATACGCAGTATTTT,CASSSMGQSTDTQYF
NA,NA,TRBV6-5,TRBJ1-2,TGTGCCAGCAGTTACTCGCAGGCTCCATATGGCTACACCTTC,CASSYSQAPYGYTF
NA,NA,TRBV18,TRBJ1-2,TGTGCCAGCTCCCCGAGGGATTCTAACTATGGCTACACCTTC,CASSPRDSNYGYTF
TRBD1,NA,TRBV5-1,TRBJ2-7,TGCGCCAGCAGCTCGCACCCTGGACAGGGGTATGAGCAGTACTTC,CASSSHPGQGYEQYF
NA,NA,TRBV3-1/TRBV3-2,TRBJ1-1,TGTGCCACCTCGGGGGGTTGGGACACTGAAGCTTTCTTT,CATSGGWDTEAFF
TRBD2,NA,TRBV7-9,TRBJ2-1,TGTGCCAGCAGCCCCCCGGGGGGAACCAATGAGCAGTTCTTC,CASSPPGGTNEQFF
NA,NA,TRBV19,TRBJ1-2,TGTGCCAGTAGTATAGTGGCTGAAGCTAACTATGGCTACACCTTC,CASSIVAEANYGYTF
NA,NA,TRBV19,TRBJ2-1,TGTGCCAGTAGGGGAGACTTCTCCTACAATGAGCAGTTCTTC,CASRGDFSYNEQFF
NA,few,TRBV6-2/TRBV6-3,TRBJ1-1,TGTGCCAGCAGCTTAATCCCGGGGGGTTCACGGAACACTGAAGCTTTCTTT,CASSLIPGGSRNTEAFF
NA,NA,TRBV11-2,TRBJ2-5,TGTGCCAGCAGCTTAGCATCACAAGAGACCCAGTACTTC,CASSLASQETQYF